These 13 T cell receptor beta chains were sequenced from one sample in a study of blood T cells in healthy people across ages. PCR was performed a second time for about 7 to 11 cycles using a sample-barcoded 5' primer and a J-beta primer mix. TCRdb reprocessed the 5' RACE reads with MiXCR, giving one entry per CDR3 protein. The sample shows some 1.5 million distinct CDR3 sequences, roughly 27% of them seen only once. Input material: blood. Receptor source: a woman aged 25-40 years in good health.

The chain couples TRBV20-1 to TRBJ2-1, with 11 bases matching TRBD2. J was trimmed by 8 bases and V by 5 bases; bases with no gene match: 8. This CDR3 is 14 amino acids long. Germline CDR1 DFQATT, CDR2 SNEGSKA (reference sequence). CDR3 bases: TGCAGTGCTCTTAGCGGGGGGGCCGTAGATGAGCAGTTCTTC. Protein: CSALSGGAVDEQFF.

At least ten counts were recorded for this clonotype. CDR3 DNA sequence: TGCAGTGCCCCCCTGGGGGCGGGGTACGAGCAGTACTTC. As protein: CSAPLGAGYEQYF. The V call is TRBV20-1, the J call TRBJ2-7; D may be TRBD1 or TRBD2 (6 bases each). Germline V CDR1 and CDR2: DFQATT, SNEGSKA (reference sequence). This CDR3 is built from 13 residues. V was cut by 6 bases and J by 4 bases, with 16 bases left in between.

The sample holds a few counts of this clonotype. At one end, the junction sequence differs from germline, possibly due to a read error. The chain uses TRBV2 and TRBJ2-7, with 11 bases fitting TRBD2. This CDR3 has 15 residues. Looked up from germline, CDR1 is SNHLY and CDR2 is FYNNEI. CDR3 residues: CASRVTSGISYEQYF. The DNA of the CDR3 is TGTGCAAGCAGAGTGACTAGCGGGATTTCCTACGAGCAGTACTTC.

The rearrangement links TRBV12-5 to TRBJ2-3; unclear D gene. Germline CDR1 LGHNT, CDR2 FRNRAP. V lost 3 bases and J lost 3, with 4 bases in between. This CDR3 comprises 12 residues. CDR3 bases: TGTGCTAGTGGTTTCGGAACAGATACGCAGTATTTT. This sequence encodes CASGFGTDTQYF.

DNA for the CDR3: TGTGCCAGCAGCTTACTAGCGGGGGCCCAAGATACGCAGTATTTT. It specifies CASSLLAGAQDTQYF. The gene calls are TRBV2 and TRBJ2-3; 11 bases map to TRBD2. CDR3 size: 15 residues. Germline V gene sequence: CDR1 SNHLY, CDR2 FYNNEI. The V and J ends lost 6 bases and 5 bases, in that order; junction bases with no gene match: 7.

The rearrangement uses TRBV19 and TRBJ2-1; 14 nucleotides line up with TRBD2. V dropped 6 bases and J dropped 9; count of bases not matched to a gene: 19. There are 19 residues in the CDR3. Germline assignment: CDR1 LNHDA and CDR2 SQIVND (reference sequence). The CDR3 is CASSLPGLAGDLPSGEQFF. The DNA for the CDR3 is TGTGCCAGTAGCTTACCGGGACTAGCGGGGGACCTACCTAGTGGTGAGCAGTTCTTC.

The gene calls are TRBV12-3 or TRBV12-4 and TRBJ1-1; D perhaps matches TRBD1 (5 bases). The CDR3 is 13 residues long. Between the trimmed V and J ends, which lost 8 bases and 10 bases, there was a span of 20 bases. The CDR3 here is CASLWSGANRAFF. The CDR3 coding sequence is TGTGCCAGCCTTTGGTCCGGGGCGAACCGAGCTTTCTTT.

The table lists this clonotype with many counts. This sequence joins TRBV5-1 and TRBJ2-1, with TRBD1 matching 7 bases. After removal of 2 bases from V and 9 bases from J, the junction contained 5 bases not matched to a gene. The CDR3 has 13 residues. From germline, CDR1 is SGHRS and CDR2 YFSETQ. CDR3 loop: CASSLIQGSEQFF. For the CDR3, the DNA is TGCGCCAGCAGCTTAATACAGGGGTCTGAGCAGTTCTTC.

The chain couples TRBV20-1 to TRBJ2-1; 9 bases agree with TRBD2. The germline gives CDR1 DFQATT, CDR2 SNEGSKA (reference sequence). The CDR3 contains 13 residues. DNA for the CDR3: TGCAGCGCAGGGTCTAGCGGGGACAATGAGCAGTTCTTC. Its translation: CSAGSSGDNEQFF.

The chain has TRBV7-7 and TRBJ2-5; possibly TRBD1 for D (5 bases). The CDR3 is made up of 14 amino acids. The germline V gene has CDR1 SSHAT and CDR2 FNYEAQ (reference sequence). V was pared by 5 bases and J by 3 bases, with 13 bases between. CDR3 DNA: TGTGCCAGCAGCCAGGGTGCGATCGAAGAGACCCAGTACTTC. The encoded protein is CASSQGAIEETQYF.

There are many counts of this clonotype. As DNA, the CDR3 is TGTGCCATCAGTGAGCCCCCAGGGGACGATACGCAGTATTTT. This translates into CAISEPPGDDTQYF. The chain has TRBV10-3 and TRBJ2-3; tentatively, D is TRBD1 (6 bases). Trimming removed 2 bases from V and 6 bases from J, with 12 bases in between. The V gene's germline CDR1 is ENHRY and CDR2 SYGVKD. The length of the CDR3 is 14 residues.

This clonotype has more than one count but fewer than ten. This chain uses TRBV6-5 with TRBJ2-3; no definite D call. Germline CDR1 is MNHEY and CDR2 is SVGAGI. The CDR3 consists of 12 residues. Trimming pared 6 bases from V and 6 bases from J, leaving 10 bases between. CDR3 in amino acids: CASSRGRDTQYF. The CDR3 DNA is TGTGCCAGCAGCCGTGGCCGGGATACGCAGTATTTT.

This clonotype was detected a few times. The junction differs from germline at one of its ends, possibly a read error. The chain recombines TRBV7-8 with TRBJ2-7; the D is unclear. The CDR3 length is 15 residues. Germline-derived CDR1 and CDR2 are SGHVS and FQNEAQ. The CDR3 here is CTSSPHSRPSDEQYF. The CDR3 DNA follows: TGTACCAGCAGCCCGCACTCGCGACCGAGTGACGAGCAGTACTTC.